This T cell receptor (beta chain) comes out of a study of regulatory T cells in long-lasting Graves disease. Time point noted: newly diagnosed GD, antithyroid drugs for less than 3 months. From RNA extracted from PBMCs, the TCR library was made. Arm-PCR of CDR3 regions and iRepertoire HTBI primers were used to build TCR beta libraries. TCRdb fed the multiplex PCR reads into MiXCR, producing one record per CDR3 protein. The profile shows roughly 380,000 distinct CDR3 sequences, roughly 17% of them singletons. Regarding the study as a whole: Relative to newly diagnosed Graves' patients, persistent ones had lower TCR diversity.

This clonotype has a count of ten or more. Its antigen is not known. Trimming removed 5 bases from V and 0 bases from J; junction bases left unmatched: 3. Looked up from germline, CDR1 is SGDLS and CDR2 is YYNGEE. CDR3 length: 15 amino acids. This sample was shared with a second study, whose subject was T cells in Graves' hyperthyroidism and ophthalmopathy. This second report adds: An absence of ophthalmopathy progression within 18 months meant stable Graves' hyperthyroidism. Researchers ran a first-round RT-PCR on the TCR CDR3 using the HTBI primer set.

This chain uses TRBV9 with TRBJ2-2; 8 nucleotides line up with TRBD2. The starting material was peripheral blood mononuclear cells (PBMCs), obtained at new diagnosis, from a patient treated with antithyroid drugs. The sequence was obtained from a man in his forties with Graves disease. DNA for the CDR3: TGTGCCAGCAGACCGCGGGGGGCGAACACCGGGGAGCTGTTTTTT. It codes for CASRPRGANTGELFF.